What follows are 10 T cell receptor beta chains derived from one specimen sequenced in a study of PD-1 blockade in classical Hodgkin lymphoma. Relapse was seen in all patients after autologous stem cell transplantation, and brentuximab vedotin exposure was variable. Method: immunoSEQ multiplex PCR; TCRdb's copy keeps in-frame clones and lacks some. The sample yields approximately 150,000 clones, under 85% seen once. The sample was peripheral blood mononuclear cells (PBMCs), taken before the second cycle of nivolumab. The receptors were gathered from a human donor with classical Hodgkin lymphoma.

This clone was detected once. The chain joins TRBV27 to TRBJ2-2; 7 bases align to TRBD1. Trimming cost V 6 bases and J 8 bases; bases outside gene matches: 9. Germline V CDR1 and CDR2: MNHEY, SMNVEV (reference sequence). The length of the CDR3 is 14 residues. This CDR3 reads CASRRDRVGGELFF. The CDR3 DNA is TGTGCCAGCAGACGCGACAGGGTTGGTGGGGAGCTGTTTTTT.

V is TRBV28 and J is TRBJ2-7, with 7 bases fitting TRBD2. The trim removed 7 bases at V and 4 bases at J, leaving 13 bases unmatched. CDR1 is MDHEN and CDR2 is SYDVKM in the germline V gene. The CDR3 spans 15 residues. The CDR3 DNA follows: TGTGCCAGCACCCAAGACTTAGCGGGTCTTTACGAGCAGTACTTC. Its protein is CASTQDLAGLYEQYF.

J is TRBJ2-3 and V is TRBV27, with D possibly TRBD1 on 6 matching bases. Trimming left V 3 bases short and J 0 bases short, with 13 bases between. The germline V gene has CDR1 MNHEY and CDR2 SMNVEV (reference sequence). This CDR3 contains 16 residues. The DNA for the CDR3 is TGTGCCAGCAGTTTCCCGGGACAACCAAGCACAGATACGCAGTATTTT. This encodes CASSFPGQPSTDTQYF.

V and J are TRBV4-3 and TRBJ2-7; 7 nucleotides line up with TRBD1. CDR1 is LGHNA and CDR2 is YSLEER in the germline V gene. This CDR3 comprises 14 residues. With V trimmed by 0 bases and J by 3 bases, 2 bases remained unmatched. CDR3 amino acids: CASSQDHRGYEQYF. The DNA of the CDR3 is TGCGCCAGCAGCCAAGATCACAGGGGCTACGAGCAGTACTTC.

The chain uses TRBV6-6 and TRBJ2-5; 8 bases agree with TRBD2. V was clipped by 5 bases and J by 5 bases; unmatched bases: 7. The CDR3 is 14 amino acids. The V gene's germline CDR1 is MNHNY and CDR2 SVGAGI (reference sequence). CDR3 residues: CASSPGGVEETQYF. DNA for the CDR3: TGTGCCAGCAGTCCCGGGGGGGTTGAGGAGACCCAGTACTTC.

The sample holds a few counts of this clone. The chain uses TRBV9 and TRBJ1-6; D call uncertain. This CDR3 contains 12 residues. CDR1 and CDR2 (germline): SGDLS, YYNGEE. The V end lost 4 bases, the J end lost 9 bases, and 8 bases lay between the germline ends. The CDR3: CASSTLRSPLHF. The CDR3 DNA reads as TGTGCCAGCAGCACCCTCCGTTCACCCCTCCACTTT.

This clone appeared once. The chain couples TRBV5-6 to TRBJ2-7; maybe TRBD1 (5 bases). The CDR3 sequence is 16 residues long. Trimming took 0 bases from V and 3 from J, leaving 16 bases between them. Per germline, CDR1 SGHDT and CDR2 YYEEEE. The CDR3 region has the DNA TGTGCCAGCAGCTTGGTTGGGGCGAGCATGGGCTACGAGCAGTACTTC. Translation gives CASSLVGASMGYEQYF. The variable domain in full, with the rest retrieved from reference TRBV5-6 and TRBJ2-7, is DAGVTQSPTHLIKTRGQQVTLRCSPKSGHDTVSWYQQALGQGPQFIFQYYEEEERQRGNFPDRFSGHQFPNYSSELNVNALLLGDSALYLCASSLVGASMGYEQYFGPGTRLTVT.

The chain is built from TRBV19 and TRBJ1-5; 7 nucleotides agree with TRBD1. CDR3 length: 15 residues. From germline, CDR1 is LNHDA and CDR2 SQIVND (reference sequence). With 3 bases clipped from V and 5 bases from J, the junction kept 7 bases outside the gene matches. The CDR3 sequence: CASSMVGGMDQPQHF. The CDR3 nucleotides are TGTGCCAGTAGTATGGTAGGGGGCATGGATCAGCCCCAGCATTTT.

The chain couples TRBV6-1 to TRBJ2-5, with D unclear. With the DNA end fitting TRBJ2-7 better, the J assignment may be wrong. CDR1 is MNHNS, CDR2 SASEGT, per germline. The CDR3 length is 12 residues. In DNA, the CDR3 is TGTGCCAGCTGCGCAAGCTCCTACGAGCAGTACTTC. Its protein product is CASCASSYEQYF.

CDR3 region: CASSKRTGVETQYF. For the CDR3, the DNA is TGCGCCAGCAGCAAGCGGACAGGGGTGGAGACCCAGTACTTC. The V gene is TRBV5-1, the J gene TRBJ2-5; 9 bases align to TRBD1. The trim removed 4 bases at V and 5 bases at J, leaving 6 bases unmatched. Germline V gene sequence: CDR1 SGHRS, CDR2 YFSETQ. The length of the CDR3 is 14 residues.